This T cell receptor (beta chain) was sequenced in a study of CD8 T cells in ankylosing spondylitis. For this clonotype: Its antigen is not identified.

TCRdb re-called the 5' RACE reads through MiXCR, storing one row per CDR3 protein. This table has 500,000 or so distinct CDR3 sequences, about 5.2% appearing once. Study-wide results and limits: Ankylosing spondylitis blood seemed to carry a telltale TCR beta motif made of roughly 8 highly homologous variants. Disease-linked clones bore a CD8+ phenotype, appearing relatively rarely in peripheral blood.

This CDR3 contains 13 residues. CDR1 is SGHNT and CDR2 is YYREEE in the germline V gene (reference sequence). Trimming pared 4 bases from V and 5 bases from J, leaving 11 bases between. The sequenced sample was blood, either unsorted or a sorted T cell fraction (not recorded which). The gene calls are TRBV5-4 and TRBJ2-3; tentative D call: TRBD1 (5 bases). The TCR originated in a male donor with ankylosing spondylitis. CDR3 nucleotide sequence: TGTGCCAGCAGCAGGAACCAGGGAGATACGCAGTATTTT. This encodes CASSRNQGDTQYF.